This T cell receptor beta chain was identified in a study of cytomegalovirus exposure and HLA in healthy donors. Study-level points and caveats: CMV antigen specificity was confirmed in vitro for a few CMV-associated chains.

Germline loops: CDR1 GTSNPN, CDR2 SVGIG (reference sequence). V dropped 0 bases and J dropped 3 bases, with 8 bases sitting between them. The CDR3 consists of 14 residues. PCR amplification relied on 60 Vbeta primers (plus 13 Jbeta primers). Profiled with immunoSEQ multiplex PCR; TCRdb holds only in-frame clones, not every one. The repertoire consists of tens of thousands of clones, with approximately 70% occurring once and the leading ten covering around 15%. In regard to this clone: Its antigen is still unknown.

This clonotype was obtained from a male donor in good health and CMV-seropositive. The specimen sequenced was PBMCs. The chain has TRBV30 and TRBJ2-2, with D possibly being TRBD2 (7 bases). CDR3 in amino acids: CAWSVGGDTGELFF. As DNA, the CDR3 is TGTGCCTGGAGTGTAGGGGGGGACACCGGGGAGCTGTTTTTT.